Listed below are T cell receptor beta chains from one sample, sequenced in a study of cytomegalovirus exposure and HLA in healthy donors. Sequenced by immunoSEQ multiplex PCR; TCRdb stores in-frame clones only, minus some. This sample has about 93,000 clones, with around three quarters found just once. Sample: PBMCs. These receptors all stem from a man aged 25-40 years in good health and CMV-seronegative. Both conserved end residues are part of each CDR3. D genes are given only for firm matches. Expanded clones get a size class; other rows say once, few or many, or leave the size out.

d_call	v_call	clone_size	j_call	cdr3_aa	cdr3_nt
TRBD1	TRBV2	-	TRBJ1-2	CASSRTGVINYGYTF	TGTGCCAGCAGCCGGACAGGGGTGATTAACTATGGCTACACCTTC
-	TRBV27	-	TRBJ2-3	CASSLAPHQADTQYF	TGTGCCAGCAGTTTAGCCCCTCACCAGGCAGATACGCAGTATTTT
TRBD2	TRBV5-4	-	TRBJ2-7	CASSQYRGGGLTYEQYF	TGTGCCAGCAGCCAGTATCGGGGCGGGGGGTTAACCTACGAGCAGTACTTC
TRBD1	TRBV9	-	TRBJ1-1	CASSPTGLNTEAFF	TGTGCCAGCAGCCCGACAGGGCTGAACACTGAAGCTTTCTTT
-	TRBV18	once	TRBJ1-5	CASSSTGQQPQHF	TGTGCCAGCTCATCGACAGGTCAACAGCCCCAGCATTTT
-	TRBV2	-	TRBJ1-5	CASIRTWGQPQHF	TGTGCCAGCATACGGACTTGGGGTCAGCCCCAGCATTTT
-	TRBV6-5	-	TRBJ1-1	CASSPLLNTEAFF	TGTGCCAGCAGCCCCCTCCTGAACACTGAAGCTTTCTTT
-	TRBV4-3	-	TRBJ2-3	CASSQEREDTQYF	TGCGCCAGCAGCCAAGAGCGGGAAGATACGCAGTATTTT
-	TRBV11-3	-	TRBJ2-3	CASSLGTGEESDTQYF	TGTGCCAGCAGCTTAGGTACCGGTGAAGAGTCAGATACGCAGTATTTT
-	TRBV7-3	once	TRBJ1-3	CASSLGPFSGNTIYF	TGTGCCAGCAGCTTAGGGCCCTTCTCTGGAAACACCATATATTTT
TRBD2	TRBV7-3	once	TRBJ2-2	CASSLYASGSAGELFF	TGTGCCAGCAGCTTATATGCTAGCGGGAGCGCCGGGGAGCTGTTTTTT
-	TRBV11-1	-	TRBJ2-3	CASSPQTSTDTQYF	TGTGCCAGCAGCCCTCAGACTAGCACAGATACGCAGTATTTT
TRBD1	TRBV25-1	few	TRBJ1-1	CASRIPGQGETKF	TGTGCCAGCAGAATACCGGGACAGGGAGAGACGAAGTTT
TRBD2	TRBV6-6	few	TRBJ2-7	CASRGTSGGYEQYF	TGTGCCAGCAGGGGGACTAGCGGGGGGTACGAGCAGTACTTC
-	TRBV18	-	TRBJ1-1	CASSPQTMNTEAFF	TGTGCCAGCTCACCCCAGACAATGAACACTGAAGCTTTCTTT
TRBD1	TRBV27	-	TRBJ1-2	CASSTRQGRTNYGYTF	TGTGCCAGCAGTACACGACAGGGGCGAACTAACTATGGCTACACCTTC
TRBD1	TRBV6-1	-	TRBJ1-1	CASRRTGMGYTEAFF	TGTGCCAGCAGAAGGACAGGGATGGGTTACACTGAAGCTTTCTTT
TRBD1	TRBV27	-	TRBJ1-6	CASSWGQGNSPLHF	TGTGCCAGCAGTTGGGGACAGGGTAATTCACCCCTCCACTTT
-	TRBV6-5	-	TRBJ1-4	CASSYRGQSEEKLFF	TGTGCCAGCAGTTATCGTGGGCAGTCGGAAGAAAAACTGTTTTTT
TRBD1	TRBV7-2	-	TRBJ2-7	CASSLGDRVSEQYF	TGTGCCAGCAGCTTAGGCGACAGGGTTTCCGAGCAGTACTTC
TRBD2	TRBV7-2	-	TRBJ2-1	CASREAGGRVNEQFF	TGTGCCAGCAGAGAAGCGGGAGGGCGTGTAAATGAGCAGTTCTTC
-	TRBV7-2	-	TRBJ1-1	CASSLMSSTTEAFF	TGTGCCAGCAGCTTAATGAGTTCTACCACTGAAGCTTTCTTT
-	TRBV6-5	-	TRBJ1-3	CASSYRQGVAGNTIYF	TGTGCCAGCAGTTACCGGCAGGGCGTAGCTGGAAACACCATATATTTT
TRBD1	TRBV6-1	few	TRBJ1-1	CASKTQGDLEAFF	TGTGCCAGCAAAACGCAGGGGGACCTGGAAGCTTTCTTT
TRBD2	TRBV12-5	-	TRBJ2-1	CASGLVRSASGGAYNEQFF	TGTGCTAGTGGTTTGGTAAGGTCGGCTAGCGGGGGGGCCTACAATGAGCAGTTCTTC
-	TRBV11-2	-	TRBJ1-4	CASSSGIEANEKLFF	TGTGCCAGCAGCTCAGGGATAGAGGCTAATGAAAAACTGTTTTTT
TRBD2	TRBV7-6	-	TRBJ2-7	CASSPKAVARGGEQYF	TGTGCCAGCAGCCCGAAGGCTGTAGCTCGGGGGGGGGAGCAGTACTTC
TRBD1	TRBV7-9	-	TRBJ1-2	CASSSQGALSGYTF	TGTGCCAGCAGCTCCCAGGGGGCGCTTAGTGGCTACACCTTC
-	TRBV4-2	few	TRBJ2-1	CASSQAAFPVTQIGSSYNEQFF	TGTGCCAGCAGCCAAGCGGCTTTTCCCGTGACTCAGATCGGAAGCTCCTACAATGAGCAGTTCTTC
TRBD1	TRBV15	-	TRBJ1-1	CATSRVAQGGTEAFF	TGTGCCACCAGCAGAGTGGCCCAGGGGGGAACTGAAGCTTTCTTT
-	TRBV7-3	-	TRBJ1-1	CASSLTETNTEAFF	TGTGCCAGCAGCTTGACAGAGACGAACACTGAAGCTTTCTTT
-	TRBV15	once	TRBJ1-1	CATSARTFTPEAFF	TGTGCCACCAGCGCTAGAACTTTTACCCCTGAAGCTTTCTTT
-	TRBV20-1	-	TRBJ1-5	CSAPSTGNQHF	TGCAGTGCCCCATCCACAGGGAACCAGCATTTT
-	TRBV7-2	once	TRBJ1-2	CASSLYTTYYGYTF	TGTGCCAGCAGCTTATACACAACCTACTATGGCTACACCTTC
TRBD1	TRBV27	few	TRBJ1-2	CASSLTPGQQLYTF	TGTGCCAGCAGCTTGACCCCGGGACAGCAACTCTACACCTTC
-	TRBV27	-	TRBJ1-2	CASSLSTGNYGYTF	TGTGCCAGCAGTTTATCTACGGGAAACTATGGCTACACCTTC
TRBD1	TRBV27	-	TRBJ2-3	CASRTGTDTQYF	TGTGCCAGCCGGACAGGGACAGATACGCAGTATTTT
TRBD1	TRBV6-6	-	TRBJ1-2	CASIQSGTGVYGYTF	TGTGCCAGCATTCAATCCGGGACAGGGGTGTATGGCTACACCTTC
-	TRBV9	-	TRBJ2-7	CASSSALGGTSSEQYF	TGTGCCAGCAGTTCCGCCTTAGGGGGTACCTCGAGCGAGCAGTACTTC
TRBD1	TRBV5-6	-	TRBJ1-1	CASSFAGGSTEAFF	TGTGCCAGCAGCTTCGCAGGGGGCAGCACTGAAGCTTTCTTT
TRBD1	TRBV29-1	-	TRBJ2-3	CSASHDDRAVTDTQYF	TGCAGCGCTTCCCATGACGACAGGGCGGTGACAGATACGCAGTATTTT
-	TRBV7-2	few	TRBJ1-1	CASSLRERKSEAFF	TGTGCCAGCAGCTTACGGGAGCGGAAATCTGAAGCTTTCTTT
TRBD1	TRBV4-2	few	TRBJ1-6	CASSQEIFGTGVSPLHF	TGTGCCAGCAGCCAAGAAATATTCGGGACAGGGGTTTCACCCCTCCACTTT
TRBD2	TRBV5-4	-	TRBJ2-5	CASSRTSGRASETQYF	TGTGCCAGCAGCCGGACTAGCGGGAGGGCCTCAGAGACCCAGTACTTC
-	TRBV2	-	TRBJ2-5	CASSQKETQYF	TGTGCCAGCAGTCAAAAAGAGACCCAGTACTTC
-	TRBV21-1	-	TRBJ1-4	CASSSLTEGDEKLFF	TGTGCCAGCAGCTCCCTGACAGAAGGAGATGAAAAACTGTTTTTT
-	TRBV6-5	-	TRBJ1-6	CASRAGNSPLHF	TGTGCCAGCAGGGCGGGGAATTCACCCCTCCACTTT
-	TRBV7-6	-	TRBJ2-3	CASSLGSGQGPVRDTQYF	TGTGCCAGCAGCTTAGGATCGGGTCAGGGGCCGGTCCGGGATACGCAGTATTTT
TRBD1	TRBV19	-	TRBJ2-1	CASSIWTGVGNEQFF	TGTGCCAGTAGTATTTGGACAGGGGTGGGTAATGAGCAGTTCTTC
-	TRBV27	-	TRBJ2-1	CASSPRVIGGKRKNEQFF	TGTGCCAGCAGCCCACGGGTGATAGGAGGGAAACGAAAGAATGAGCAGTTCTTC
-	TRBV6-4	-	TRBJ1-1	CASSDNTGSHAFF	TGTGCCAGCAGTGACAACACAGGGAGTCACGCTTTCTTT
-	TRBV7-9	-	TRBJ1-2	CASSLVRSGESGYTF	TGTGCCAGCAGCTTAGTGCGGTCGGGGGAAAGTGGCTACACCTTC
TRBD2	TRBV9	once	TRBJ2-7	CASSEETSGDEQYF	TGTGCCAGCAGCGAAGAGACTAGCGGGGACGAGCAGTACTTC